The sample holds a few counts of the clone carrying this TCR beta chain. Its antigen is not identified. Germline assignment: CDR1 ENHRY and CDR2 SYGVKD. There are 13 residues in the CDR3. With V trimmed by 10 bases and J by 4 bases, 3 bases remained unmatched. Semi-nested PCR with Nested Universal Primer A followed constant-region reverse priming of full-length variable regions. TCRdb re-called the 5' RACE reads with MiXCR, one entry per CDR3 protein. The sample carries about 46,000 distinct CDR3 sequences, around 28% recorded once. Study results and limitations: In terms of TCR gene usage, tumor memory CD4+ T cells clustered together with blood and lymph node memory CD4+ cells, as well as with lymph node naive CD4+ cells. Tumor-infiltrating Treg TCR alpha and beta sequences overlapped most with tumor naive CD4+ T cells, then blood naive.

This clonotype originated in a female donor with breast cancer. The chain joins TRBV10-3 to TRBJ2-7; 14 nucleotides match TRBD2. Specimen: naive CD4+ T cells sorted from blood. Subset here: naive CD4+ T cells, CD4+CD45RA+CD25-. CDR3 in DNA: TGTGCCAGCCGACTAGCGGGGGGGTACGAGCAGTACTTC. This encodes CASRLAGGYEQYF.